This is a list of T cell receptor beta chains from one sample in a study of cytomegalovirus exposure and HLA in healthy donors. Profiling relied on immunoSEQ multiplex PCR, and the TCRdb table lists in-frame clones only, not all of them. The table records approximately 110,000 clones, 65% to 85% of them present only once. The source material was PBMCs. The receptors here all came from a woman in her thirties in good health and CMV-seropositive. CDR3s include the opening cysteine and the closing phenylalanine or tryptophan. D genes are given only for firm matches. Size tells how often a clone was seen (once, few, many) or the class of an expanded clone, and some rows leave it out.

size | J | D | V | CDR3 | DNA
NA | TRBJ2-5 | TRBD1 | TRBV9 | CASSDRDREETQYF | TGTGCCAGCAGCGACCGGGACAGGGAGGAGACCCAGTACTTC
NA | TRBJ1-2 | TRBD1 | TRBV18 | CASSQGTDYGYTF | TGTGCCAGCTCACAAGGGACAGACTATGGCTACACCTTC
NA | TRBJ2-7 | NA | TRBV11-2 | CASSFGLTRYEQYF | TGTGCCAGCAGCTTCGGACTAACCCGCTACGAGCAGTACTTC
NA | TRBJ1-1 | NA | TRBV2 | CASSNQGRGAEAFF | TGTGCCAGCAGTAATCAGGGCCGCGGGGCTGAAGCTTTCTTT
NA | TRBJ2-2 | NA | TRBV6-4 | CASSAGAADTGELFF | TGTGCCAGCAGTGCAGGGGCGGCGGATACCGGGGAGCTGTTTTTT
few | TRBJ1-1 | TRBD1 | TRBV5-1 | CASSEGQGAGEAFF | TGCGCCAGCAGCGAGGGACAGGGGGCGGGTGAAGCTTTCTTT
NA | TRBJ2-7 | NA | TRBV27 | CASAEMSGSHEQYF | TGTGCCTCAGCTGAGATGAGCGGTTCCCACGAGCAGTACTTC
NA | TRBJ2-7 | TRBD1 | TRBV5-6 | CASTPRTGGFYEQYF | TGTGCCAGCACCCCTCGGACAGGGGGTTTCTACGAGCAGTACTTC
once | TRBJ2-2 | TRBD2 | TRBV30 | CAWTHASGGALGYGELFF | TGTGCCTGGACCCATGCGAGCGGGGGGGCCCTTGGGTACGGGGAGCTGTTTTTT
NA | TRBJ1-2 | NA | TRBV29-1 | CSAGIGGVGGYTF | TGCAGCGCCGGAATTGGGGGGGTGGGTGGCTACACCTTC
NA | TRBJ1-2 | NA | TRBV25-1 | CASSETYLNYGYTF | TGTGCCAGCAGTGAAACCTACCTTAACTATGGCTACACCTTC